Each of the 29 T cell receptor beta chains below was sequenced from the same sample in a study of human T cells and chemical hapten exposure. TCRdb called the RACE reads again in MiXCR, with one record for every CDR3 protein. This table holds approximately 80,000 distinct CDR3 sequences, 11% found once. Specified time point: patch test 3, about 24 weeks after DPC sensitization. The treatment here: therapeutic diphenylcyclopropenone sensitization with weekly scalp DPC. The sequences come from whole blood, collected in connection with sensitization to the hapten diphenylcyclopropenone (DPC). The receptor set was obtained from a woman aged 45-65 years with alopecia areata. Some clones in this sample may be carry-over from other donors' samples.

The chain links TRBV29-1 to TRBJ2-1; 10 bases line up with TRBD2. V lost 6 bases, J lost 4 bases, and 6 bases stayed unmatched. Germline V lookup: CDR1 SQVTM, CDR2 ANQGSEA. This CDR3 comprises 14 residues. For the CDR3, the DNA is TGCAGCGTACCCGGGACTAGCGCTTACAATGAGCAGTTCTTC. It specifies CSVPGTSAYNEQFF.

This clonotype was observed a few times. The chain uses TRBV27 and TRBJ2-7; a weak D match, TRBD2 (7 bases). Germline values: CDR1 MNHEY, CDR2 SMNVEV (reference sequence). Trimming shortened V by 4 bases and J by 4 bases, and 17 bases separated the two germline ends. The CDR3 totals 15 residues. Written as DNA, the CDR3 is TGTGCCAGCAGTTCCCCGGACAGCGGGGATTACGAGCAGTACTTC. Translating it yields CASSSPDSGDYEQYF.

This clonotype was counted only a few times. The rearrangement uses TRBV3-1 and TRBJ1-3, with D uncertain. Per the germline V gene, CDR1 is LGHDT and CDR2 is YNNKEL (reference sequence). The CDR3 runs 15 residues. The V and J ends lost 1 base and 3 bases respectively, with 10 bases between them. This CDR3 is CASSQGPGDGNTIYF. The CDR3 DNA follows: TGTGCCAGCAGCCAAGGGCCCGGTGATGGAAACACCATATATTTT.

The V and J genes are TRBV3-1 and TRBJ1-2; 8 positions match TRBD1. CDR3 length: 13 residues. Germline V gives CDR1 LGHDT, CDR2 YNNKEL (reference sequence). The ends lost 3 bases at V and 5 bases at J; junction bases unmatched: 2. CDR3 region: CASSQGQAYGYTF. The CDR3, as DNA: TGTGCCAGCAGCCAGGGACAGGCATATGGCTACACCTTC. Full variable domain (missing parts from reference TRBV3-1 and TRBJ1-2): DTAVSQTPKYLVTQMGNDKSIKCEQNLGHDTMYWYKQDSKKFLKIMFSYNNKELIINETVPNRFSPKSPDKAHLNLHINSLELGDSAVYFCASSQGQAYGYTFGSGTRLTVV.

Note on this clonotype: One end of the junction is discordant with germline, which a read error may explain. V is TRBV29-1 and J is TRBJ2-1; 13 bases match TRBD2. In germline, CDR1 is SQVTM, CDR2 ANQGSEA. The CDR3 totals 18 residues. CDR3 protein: CGVVGGLAGKTSYNEQFF. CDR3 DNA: TGCGGCGTTGTCGGGGGACTAGCGGGAAAAACCTCCTACAATGAGCAGTTCTTC.

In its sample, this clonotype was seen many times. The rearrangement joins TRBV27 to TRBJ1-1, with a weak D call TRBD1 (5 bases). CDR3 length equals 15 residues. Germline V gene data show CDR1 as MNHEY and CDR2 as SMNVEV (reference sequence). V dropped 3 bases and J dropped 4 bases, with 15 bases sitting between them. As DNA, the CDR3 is TGTGCCAGCAGTTTTAGGGGTTCGATGACCACTGAAGCTTTCTTT. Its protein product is CASSFRGSMTTEAFF.

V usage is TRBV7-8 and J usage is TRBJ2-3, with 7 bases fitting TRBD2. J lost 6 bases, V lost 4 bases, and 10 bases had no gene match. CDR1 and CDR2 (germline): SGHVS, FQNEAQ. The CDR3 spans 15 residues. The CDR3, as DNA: TGTGCCAGCAGCTCTAAGCGGCGGGAGACCGATACGCAGTATTTT. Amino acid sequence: CASSSKRRETDTQYF.

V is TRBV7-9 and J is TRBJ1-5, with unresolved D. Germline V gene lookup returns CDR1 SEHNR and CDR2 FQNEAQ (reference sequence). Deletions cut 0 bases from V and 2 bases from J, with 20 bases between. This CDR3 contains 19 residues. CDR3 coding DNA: TGTGCCAGCAGCTTAGCGCAGACCTTCAGACATCTTCGCAATCAGCCCCAGCATTTT. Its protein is CASSLAQTFRHLRNQPQHF.

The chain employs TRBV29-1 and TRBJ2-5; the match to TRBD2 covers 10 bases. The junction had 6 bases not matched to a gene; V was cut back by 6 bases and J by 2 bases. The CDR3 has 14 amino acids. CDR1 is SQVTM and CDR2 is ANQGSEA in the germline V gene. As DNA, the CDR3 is TGCAGCGTCGCTCAGACTAGCGGGCAAGAGACCCAGTACTTC. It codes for CSVAQTSGQETQYF.

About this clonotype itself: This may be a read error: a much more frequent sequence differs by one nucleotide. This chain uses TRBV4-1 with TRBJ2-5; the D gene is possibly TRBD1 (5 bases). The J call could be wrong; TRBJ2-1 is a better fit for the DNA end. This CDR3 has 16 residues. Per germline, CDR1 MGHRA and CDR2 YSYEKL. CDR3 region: CASSQDHRQIVETQFF. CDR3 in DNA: TGCGCCAGCAGCCAAGATCATCGACAGATAGTGGAGACCCAGTTCTTC.

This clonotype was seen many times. The CDR3 DNA sequence: TGTGCCAGCGGACAGGGCATAGGCGAGCAGTACTTC. Residues: CASGQGIGEQYF. The chain carries TRBV6-2 or TRBV6-3 and TRBJ2-7, with 8 positions matching TRBD1. Trimming cost V 8 bases and J 6 bases; bases outside gene matches: 6. This CDR3 spans 12 amino acids. Germline loops: CDR1 MNHEY, CDR2 SVGEGT.

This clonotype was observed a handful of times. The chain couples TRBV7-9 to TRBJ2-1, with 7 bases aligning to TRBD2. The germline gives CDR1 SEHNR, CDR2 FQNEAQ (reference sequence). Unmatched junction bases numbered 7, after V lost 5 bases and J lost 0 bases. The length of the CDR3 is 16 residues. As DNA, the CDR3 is TGTGCCAGCAGCGGGCCTAGCGGAGGCTCCTACAATGAGCAGTTCTTC. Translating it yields CASSGPSGGSYNEQFF. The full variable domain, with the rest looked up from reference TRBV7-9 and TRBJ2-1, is DTGVSQNPRHKITKRGQNVTFRCDPISEHNRLYWYRQTLGQGPEFLTYFQNEAQLEKSRLLSDRFSAERPKGSFSTLEIQRTEQGDSAMYLCASSGPSGGSYNEQFFGPGTRLTVL.

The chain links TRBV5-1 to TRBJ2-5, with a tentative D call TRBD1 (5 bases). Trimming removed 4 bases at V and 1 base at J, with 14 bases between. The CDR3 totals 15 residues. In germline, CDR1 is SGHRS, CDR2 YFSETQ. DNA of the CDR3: TGCGCCAGCAGCGCCGCCTCAGGGTCCCAAGAGACCCAGTACTTC. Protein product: CASSAASGSQETQYF.

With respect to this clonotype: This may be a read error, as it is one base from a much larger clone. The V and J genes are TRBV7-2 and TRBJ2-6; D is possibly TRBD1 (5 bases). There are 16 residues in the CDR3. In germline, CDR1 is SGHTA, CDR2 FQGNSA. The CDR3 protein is CASNLRAGTGANVLTF. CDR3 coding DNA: TGTGCCAGCAACTTACGTGCAGGGACTGGGGCCAACGTCCTGACTTTC.

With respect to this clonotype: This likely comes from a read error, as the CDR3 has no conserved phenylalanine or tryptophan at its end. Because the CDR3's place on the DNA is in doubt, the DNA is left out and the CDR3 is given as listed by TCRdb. The CDR3 sequence is CASSESGRA. The V call is TRBV6-4, the J call TRBJ1-4; the table gives TRBD1 as D, unverified against the DNA. CDR1 and CDR2 from the germline V gene are MRHNA and SNTAGT. Including both end residues, the CDR3 is 9 amino acids long.

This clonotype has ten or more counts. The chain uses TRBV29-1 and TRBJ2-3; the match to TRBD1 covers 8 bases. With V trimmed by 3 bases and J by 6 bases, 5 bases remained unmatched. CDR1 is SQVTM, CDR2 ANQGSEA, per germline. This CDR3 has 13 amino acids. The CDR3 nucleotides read TGCAGCGTTGAGGGCAGGGGGCGGGATACGCAGTATTTT. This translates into CSVEGRGRDTQYF.

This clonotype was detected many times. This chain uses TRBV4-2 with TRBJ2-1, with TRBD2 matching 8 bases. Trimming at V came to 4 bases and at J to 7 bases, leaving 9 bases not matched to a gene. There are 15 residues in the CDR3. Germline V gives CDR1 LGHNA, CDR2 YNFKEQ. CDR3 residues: CASSPVGRAGNEQFF. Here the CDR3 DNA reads TGTGCCAGCAGCCCAGTCGGGAGGGCCGGAAATGAGCAGTTCTTC.

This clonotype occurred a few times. The CDR3 here is CASSSDSTYEQYF. Here the CDR3 DNA reads TGTGCCAGCTCATCAGACAGCACCTACGAGCAGTACTTC. This chain uses TRBV18 with TRBJ2-7, with a weak D call TRBD1 (5 bases). CDR3 length: 13 amino acids. Germline V gives CDR1 KGHSH, CDR2 LQKENI. Trimming removed 5 bases from V and 2 bases from J, with 10 bases in between.

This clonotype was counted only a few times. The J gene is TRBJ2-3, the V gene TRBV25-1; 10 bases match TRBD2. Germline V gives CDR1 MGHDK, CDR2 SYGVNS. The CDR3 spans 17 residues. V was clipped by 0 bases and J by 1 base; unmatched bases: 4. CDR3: CASSEYPGTSGTDTQYF. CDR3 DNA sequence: TGTGCCAGCAGTGAATACCCCGGGACTAGCGGCACAGATACGCAGTATTTT.

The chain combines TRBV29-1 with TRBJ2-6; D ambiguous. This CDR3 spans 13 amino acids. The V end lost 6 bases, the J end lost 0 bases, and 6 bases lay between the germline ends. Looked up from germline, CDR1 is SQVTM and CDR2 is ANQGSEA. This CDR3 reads CSVASSGANVLTF. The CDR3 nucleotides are TGCAGCGTCGCTAGCTCTGGGGCCAACGTCCTGACTTTC.

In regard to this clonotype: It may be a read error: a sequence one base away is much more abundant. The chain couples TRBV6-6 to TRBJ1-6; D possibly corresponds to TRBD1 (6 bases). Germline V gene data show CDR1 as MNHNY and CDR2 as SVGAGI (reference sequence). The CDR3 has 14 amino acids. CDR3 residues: CASIGDTSNSLLHF. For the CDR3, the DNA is TGTGCCAGCATAGGGGACACCTCTAATTCACTCCTCCACTTT.

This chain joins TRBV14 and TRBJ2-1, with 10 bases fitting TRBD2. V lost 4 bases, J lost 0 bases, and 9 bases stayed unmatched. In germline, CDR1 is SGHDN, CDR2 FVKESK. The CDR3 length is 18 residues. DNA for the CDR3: TGTGCCAGCAGCCCCTGGACTAGCGGAGTGAGCTCCTACAATGAGCAGTTCTTC. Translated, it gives CASSPWTSGVSSYNEQFF.

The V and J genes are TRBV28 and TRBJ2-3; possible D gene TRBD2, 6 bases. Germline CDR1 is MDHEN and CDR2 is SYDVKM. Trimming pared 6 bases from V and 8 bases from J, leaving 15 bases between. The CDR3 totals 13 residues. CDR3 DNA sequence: TGTGCCAGCAGCCTTAGACAGCGGGCTACGCAGTATTTT. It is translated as CASSLRQRATQYF.

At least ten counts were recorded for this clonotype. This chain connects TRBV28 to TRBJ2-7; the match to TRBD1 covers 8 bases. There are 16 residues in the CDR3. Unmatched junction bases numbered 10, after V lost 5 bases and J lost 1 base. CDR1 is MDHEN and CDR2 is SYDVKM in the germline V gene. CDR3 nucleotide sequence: TGTGCCAGCAGTGGCATTACAGGGGGGTATTCCTACGAGCAGTACTTC. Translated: CASSGITGGYSYEQYF.

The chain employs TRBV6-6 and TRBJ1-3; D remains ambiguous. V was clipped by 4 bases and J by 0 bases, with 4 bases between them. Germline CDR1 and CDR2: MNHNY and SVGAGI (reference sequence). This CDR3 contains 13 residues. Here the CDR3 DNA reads TGTGCCAGCAGTTCCAACTCTGGAAACACCATATATTTT. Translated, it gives CASSSNSGNTIYF.

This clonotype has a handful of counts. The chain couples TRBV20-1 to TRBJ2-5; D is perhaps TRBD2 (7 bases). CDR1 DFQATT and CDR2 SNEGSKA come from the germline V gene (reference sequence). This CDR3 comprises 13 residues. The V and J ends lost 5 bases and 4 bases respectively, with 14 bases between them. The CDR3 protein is CSAYQGRGETQYF. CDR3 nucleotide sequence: TGCAGTGCTTACCAGGGGAGGGGAGAGACCCAGTACTTC.

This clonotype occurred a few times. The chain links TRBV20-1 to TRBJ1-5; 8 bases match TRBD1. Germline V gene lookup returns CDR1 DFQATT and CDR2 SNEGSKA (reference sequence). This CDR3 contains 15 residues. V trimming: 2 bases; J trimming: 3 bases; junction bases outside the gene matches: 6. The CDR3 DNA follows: TGCAGTGCTAGACCGGGACAGGTGTTCAATCAGCCCCAGCATTTT. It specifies CSARPGQVFNQPQHF.

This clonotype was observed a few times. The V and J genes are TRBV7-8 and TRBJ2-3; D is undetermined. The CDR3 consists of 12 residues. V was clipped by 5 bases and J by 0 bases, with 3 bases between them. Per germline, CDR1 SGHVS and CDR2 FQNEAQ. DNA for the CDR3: TGTGCCAGCAGCAAGAGCACAGATACGCAGTATTTT. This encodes CASSKSTDTQYF.

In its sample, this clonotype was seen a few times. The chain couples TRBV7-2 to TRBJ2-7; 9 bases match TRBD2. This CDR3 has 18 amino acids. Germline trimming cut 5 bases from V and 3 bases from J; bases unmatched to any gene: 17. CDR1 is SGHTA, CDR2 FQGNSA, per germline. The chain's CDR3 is CASSNYVNLAGKIYEQYF. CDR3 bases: TGTGCCAGCAGCAATTACGTTAATCTAGCGGGAAAGATCTACGAGCAGTACTTC.